The 8 T cell receptor beta chains below all came from one sample that was sequenced in a study of shared clonotypes between healthy human individuals. TCRdb keeps only in-frame clones here, not all; method: immunoSEQ multiplex PCR. The sample has more than 2 million clones, approximately 96% seen once; the top ten hold approximately 0.13%. Sequencing was carried out using naive CD4+ T cells sorted from blood. Subset defined: CD45RA+ positively selected. These receptors were obtained from a man in his late teens or twenties in good health.

The CDR3 coding sequence is TGTGCCAGCAGCCCCACAGGGTTTCGGAACACCATATATTTT. It is translated as CASSPTGFRNTIYF. This chain joins TRBV6-1 and TRBJ1-3; tentatively, D is TRBD1 (6 bases). Germline CDR1 reads MNHNS; CDR2 reads SASEGT. This CDR3 spans 14 amino acids. Trimming took 6 bases from V and 7 from J, leaving 16 bases between them.

The rearrangement uses TRBV9 and TRBJ2-1; 9 positions agree with TRBD1. The germline V gene has CDR1 SGDLS and CDR2 YYNGEE. The V gene end was trimmed by 4 bases and the J gene end by 8 bases; junction bases not matched to a gene: 13. The CDR3 is 16 residues long. The DNA of the CDR3 is TGTGCCAGCAGCCCCCGGCCGGGACAGGGTGGCGATGAGCAGTTCTTC. It specifies CASSPRPGQGGDEQFF.

J is TRBJ2-1 and V is TRBV4-2; TRBD2 agrees at 10 bases. Germline lookup yields CDR1 LGHNA and CDR2 YNFKEQ. The CDR3 runs to 15 residues. Trimming at V came to 6 bases and at J to 4 bases, leaving 6 bases not matched to a gene. CDR3 in amino acids: CASSTGTSVYNEQFF. CDR3 nucleotide sequence: TGTGCCAGCAGTACCGGGACTAGCGTTTACAATGAGCAGTTCTTC.

The chain recombines TRBV4-2 with TRBJ1-5; tentative D call: TRBD1 (6 bases). This CDR3 spans 15 amino acids. Germline V CDR1 and CDR2: LGHNA, YNFKEQ. V was clipped by 0 bases and J by 4 bases, with 10 bases between them. DNA of the CDR3: TGTGCCAGCAGCCAAGATGGGCAGGGGAATCAGCCCCAGCATTTT. It translates to CASSQDGQGNQPQHF.

Of note for this clone: Other DNA sequences from this sample encode an identical CDR3 as well. This chain connects TRBV6-5 to TRBJ2-1; no definite D call. The CDR3 is made up of 13 amino acids. In germline, CDR1 is MNHEY, CDR2 SVGAGI. The V end was cut by 7 bases, the J end by 5 bases, with 12 bases between. The DNA for the CDR3 is TGTGCCAGCACCAGAGGTGGTAACAATGAGCAGTTCTTC. Its translation: CASTRGGNNEQFF.

The chain employs TRBV18 and TRBJ1-4, with D possibly TRBD1 on 5 matching bases. CDR1 is KGHSH, CDR2 LQKENI, per germline. CDR3 length: 17 amino acids. V lost 0 bases and J 4 bases, leaving 15 bases between the germline ends. The DNA of the CDR3 is TGTGCCAGCTCACCACCGCTGTCGGAGAGGGGTAATGAAAAACTGTTTTTT. It is translated as CASSPPLSERGNEKLFF.

The chain recombines TRBV18 with TRBJ1-3, with 7 bases identical to TRBD1. The V and J ends lost 3 bases and 4 bases, in that order; junction bases with no gene match: 6. The CDR3 runs 15 residues. Looked up from germline, CDR1 is KGHSH and CDR2 is LQKENI. This chain's CDR3 is CASSPFTGEGNTIYF. The CDR3 DNA reads TGTGCCAGCTCACCCTTTACAGGGGAAGGAAACACCATATATTTT. Using reference TRBV18 and TRBJ1-3 for the parts outside the CDR3, the full variable domain is NAGVMQNPRHLVRRRGQEARLRCSPMKGHSHVYWYRQLPEEGLKFMVYLQKENIIDESGMPKERFSAEFPKEGPSILRIQQVVRGDSAAYFCASSPFTGEGNTIYFGEGSWLTVV.

The chain recombines TRBV28 with TRBJ2-1; 10 nucleotides line up with TRBD1. The CDR3 loop spans 15 amino acids. Losses at the gene ends were 4 bases for V and 1 base for J; bases not matched to a gene: 1. From germline, CDR1 is MDHEN and CDR2 SYDVKM. The CDR3 nucleotides read TGTGCCAGCAGTTCGGACAGGGGGTCCTACAATGAGCAGTTCTTC. It is translated as CASSSDRGSYNEQFF.